A single sample gave rise to the 5 T cell receptor beta chains below, sequenced in a study of control samples from healthy donors and cancer patients (dated by TCRdb to 2020 to 2022). Library generation was performed with the immunoSEQ multiplex PCR assay. TCRdb retrieved this table from immuneACCESS and kept in-frame rearrangements only. Not all clones are present; in checked studies, unresolved V genes account for under half, and no reason is known for the remainder. This sample has roughly 150,000 clones in its table, and around 90% of those were observed once. The ten most abundant clones make up 4% to 5.5% of the sample. What was sequenced was blood. The receptors here all came from a man aged 25 to 40 in good health.

V and J are TRBV2 and TRBJ1-6, with 9 bases fitting TRBD1. The V segment lost 7 bases and the J segment 5 bases; nucleotides outside the gene matches: 6. The CDR3 is made up of 15 amino acids. Germline CDR1 SNHLY, CDR2 FYNNEI. CDR3 in amino acids: CASTPGTGHNSPLHF. In DNA, the CDR3 is TGTGCCAGCACCCCCGGGACAGGGCATAATTCACCCCTCCACTTT. Full variable domain (remainder filled in from reference TRBV2 and TRBJ1-6): EPEVTQTPSHQVTQMGQEVILRCVPISNHLYFYWYRQILGQKVEFLVSFYNNEISEKSEIFDDQFSVERPDGSNFTLKIRSTKLEDSAMYFCASTPGTGHNSPLHFGNGTRLTVT.

The genes are TRBV6-5 and TRBJ2-7, with D possibly being TRBD1 or TRBD2 (5 bases each). There are 12 residues in the CDR3. V shed 7 bases and J shed 11 bases, with 18 bases lying between them. Germline V gives CDR1 MNHEY, CDR2 SVGAGI. The CDR3 here is CASKDPGTTEYF. In DNA, the CDR3 is TGTGCCAGCAAGGACCCCGGGACCACGGAGTACTTC.

The chain has TRBV7-2 and TRBJ2-1; TRBD2 agrees at 8 bases. Germline V gene lookup returns CDR1 SGHTA and CDR2 FQGNSA. This CDR3 is 16 amino acids long. V was pared by 2 bases and J by 4 bases, with 7 bases of the junction left unmatched. For the CDR3, the DNA is TGTGCCAGCAGCTTAAAAGGACTAGCCGTATACAATGAGCAGTTCTTC. Its protein is CASSLKGLAVYNEQFF.

The rearrangement joins TRBV5-4 to TRBJ2-5; D is undetermined. Germline V gene lookup returns CDR1 SGHNT and CDR2 YYREEE (reference sequence). The ends were cut back, 2 bases at V and 4 bases at J, with 12 bases in the middle. The CDR3 is 14 amino acids. The CDR3 loop is CASSLTDSLETQYF. CDR3 nucleotides: TGTGCCAGCAGCTTAACCGATAGCCTAGAGACCCAGTACTTC.

This clone showed up just once. J is TRBJ1-5 and V is TRBV7-9; D is possibly TRBD1 (5 bases). CDR1 and CDR2 (germline): SEHNR, FQNEAQ (reference sequence). V was trimmed by 1 base and J by 2 bases, leaving 12 bases between them. This CDR3 comprises 16 residues. The CDR3 coding sequence is TGTGCCAGCAGCTTAGGGGACCCGGGAGGCAATCAGCCCCAGCATTTT. It codes for CASSLGDPGGNQPQHF.